A single TCR beta chain is shown here with its context. What it binds is not known. V gave up 5 bases and J gave up 4 bases, with 12 bases separating them. The CDR3 extends over 14 amino acids. 5'RACE primed at constant segments yielded TCR alpha and TCR beta cDNA libraries bearing sample barcodes and UMIs. TCRdb reprocessed the 5' RACE reads via MiXCR and lists one record per CDR3 protein. Found here are 300,000 to 350,000 distinct CDR3 sequences, just under 20% of them singletons; the top ten hold under 25%. This entry is derived from a study of T-cell memory formation after mild COVID-19. Background on the study: Largely, TCR clusters stayed within a single donor. Study conclusions and caveats: The study detected some responding clones in pre-infection memory, suggesting cross-reactive memory joined.

V gene TRBV12-3 or TRBV12-4 combines with J gene TRBJ1-5, with D possibly being TRBD1 (6 bases). The sample was PBMCs or a T cell subset sorted from them (not recorded which). The origin of this receptor is a man aged 18 to 35 who had mild COVID-19 (a few samples of this study predate the infection). Cell type and time point are not known. The CDR3 loop reads CASSPGQQNQPQHF. The CDR3, as DNA: TGTGCCAGCAGTCCTGGACAGCAAAATCAGCCCCAGCATTTT.